The 20 T cell receptor beta chains given below trace back to one sample, sequenced in a study of blood T cell repertoires in COVID-19. Produced via immunoSEQ multiplex PCR; TCRdb's table is partial and in-frame only. The sample includes fewer than 300,000 clones, roughly 90% of them seen just once. The sample taken for sequencing was peripheral blood. Source of these receptors: a man aged 30-40 years with acute or convalescent COVID-19.

The chain employs TRBV15 and TRBJ2-2; tentative D call: TRBD2 (5 bases). The CDR3 covers 16 residues. Trimming took 0 bases from V and 7 from J, leaving 15 bases between them. Germline values: CDR1 LNHNV, CDR2 YYDKDF (reference sequence). The CDR3 here is CATSRDSRREGGELFF. For the CDR3, the DNA is TGTGCCACCAGCAGAGATAGCCGGAGAGAGGGCGGGGAGCTGTTTTTT.

J is TRBJ2-1 and V is TRBV28; 11 bases align to TRBD2. Germline CDR1 MDHEN, CDR2 SYDVKM. V shed 6 bases and J 2 bases; nucleotides not matched to a gene: 6. The CDR3 runs to 16 residues. CDR3 sequence: CASSAPLAGAYNEQFF. The CDR3 DNA is TGTGCCAGCAGCGCCCCACTAGCGGGAGCCTACAATGAGCAGTTCTTC.

This clone was picked up one time. DNA of the CDR3: TGTGCCAGCAGCTTAATGGGGACAGGGGGCGATGAGCAGTTCTTC. This translates into CASSLMGTGGDEQFF. The J gene is TRBJ2-1, the V gene TRBV7-3, with 12 positions matching TRBD1. This CDR3 is 15 amino acids long. Germline V gene sequence: CDR1 SGHTA, CDR2 FQGTGA. Trimming cost V 1 base and J 8 bases; bases outside gene matches: 3.

V and J are TRBV28 and TRBJ1-4; possible D gene TRBD1, 6 bases. The CDR3 runs to 15 residues. Trimming stripped 5 bases from V and 7 bases from J, with 17 bases between. Looked up from germline, CDR1 is MDHEN and CDR2 is SYDVKM. In DNA form, the CDR3 reads TGTGCCAGCAGTCCCCCAGGGGCCTTTGGTGAAAAACTGTTTTTT. Amino acids: CASSPPGAFGEKLFF. Filled out from reference TRBV28 and TRBJ1-4, the complete variable domain reads DVKVTQSSRYLVKRTGEKVFLECVQDMDHENMFWYRQDPGLGLRLIYFSYDVKMKEKGDIPEGYSVSREKKERFSLILESASTNQTSMYLCASSPPGAFGEKLFFGSGTQLSVL.

The gene calls are TRBV28 and TRBJ1-2; perhaps TRBD1 as D (5 bases). Germline V gene sequence: CDR1 MDHEN, CDR2 SYDVKM. V was cut by 2 bases and J by 8 bases, with 12 bases left in between. The CDR3 extends over 13 amino acids. The CDR3 here is CASSLGRVAGYTF. The CDR3 bases are TGTGCCAGCAGTTTAGGCAGGGTAGCCGGCTACACCTTC.

The chain joins TRBV3-1 (or the pseudogene TRBV3-2) to TRBJ1-5; D not resolved. CDR3 length: 13 amino acids. Germline-derived CDR1 and CDR2 are LGHDT and YNNKEL (reference sequence). Trimming cost V 6 bases and J 4 bases, with 10 bases left between them. The CDR3 reads CASSPSGNQPQHF. The CDR3 DNA reads TGTGCCAGCAGTCCCTCGGGGAATCAGCCCCAGCATTTT.

This rearrangement joins TRBV28 to TRBJ2-7; a weak D match, TRBD2 (6 bases). The germline CDR1 and CDR2 sequences are MDHEN and SYDVKM. V was shortened by 6 bases and J by 0 bases, with 9 bases between the two germline ends. The CDR3 runs 13 residues. Here the CDR3 reads CASRAGSSYEQYF. As DNA, the CDR3 is TGTGCCAGCAGGGCCGGGAGCTCCTACGAGCAGTACTTC.

This sequence joins TRBV27 and TRBJ1-1; D is possibly TRBD1 (6 bases). The CDR3 sequence is 15 residues long. Trimming took 3 bases from V and 7 from J, leaving 18 bases between them. The germline V gene has CDR1 MNHEY and CDR2 SMNVEV (reference sequence). The CDR3: CASSLGAKDQIEAFF. Here the CDR3 DNA reads TGTGCCAGCAGTTTGGGGGCAAAAGACCAAATTGAAGCTTTCTTT.

The chain links TRBV5-1 to TRBJ1-3; D gene ambiguous. CDR1 and CDR2 (germline): SGHRS, YFSETQ. V was pared by 7 bases and J by 9 bases, with 5 bases between. The CDR3 sequence is 9 residues long. The DNA for the CDR3 is TGCGCCAGCGAGGCCACCATATATTTT. Translated, it gives CASEATIYF.

About this clone: Within the sample, other DNA sequences also encode this same CDR3. This chain uses TRBV30 with TRBJ1-6, with 7 bases lining up with TRBD1. V gave up 1 base and J gave up 6 bases; unmatched junction bases: 0. This CDR3 spans 13 amino acids. Germline CDR1 is GTSNPN and CDR2 is SVGIG (reference sequence). This CDR3 is CAWSGQGNSPLHF. For the CDR3, the DNA is TGTGCCTGGAGTGGACAGGGTAATTCACCCCTCCACTTT. Full variable domain (missing parts from reference TRBV30 and TRBJ1-6): SQTIHQWPATLVQPVGSPLSLECTVEGTSNPNLYWYRQAAGRGLQLLFYSVGIGQISSEVPQNLSASRPQDRQFILSSKKLLLSDSGFYLCAWSGQGNSPLHFGNGTRLTVT.

The genes are TRBV6-1 and TRBJ1-4; D remains unclear. The germline V gene encodes CDR1 MNHNS and CDR2 SASEGT. The V and J ends lost 1 base and 11 bases respectively, with 5 bases between them. The CDR3 contains 11 residues. CDR3 in DNA: TGTGCCAGCAGTGAAGTCCATAAACTGTTTTTT. Protein: CASSEVHKLFF.

The V and J genes are TRBV27 and TRBJ2-5; 12 bases fit TRBD2. The CDR3 runs to 16 residues. With V trimmed by 6 bases and J by 9 bases, 14 bases remained unmatched. Germline CDR1 MNHEY, CDR2 SMNVEV (reference sequence). CDR3 in amino acids: CASSSTLTSGRSPQYF. DNA for the CDR3: TGTGCCAGCAGCTCAACCCTGACTAGCGGGAGATCGCCCCAGTACTTC.

CDR3 sequence reads: CASSYEDRDAQETQYF. The CDR3, as DNA: TGTGCCAGCAGCTACGAGGACAGGGACGCCCAAGAGACCCAGTACTTC. The chain carries TRBV5-6 and TRBJ2-5, with 8 positions matching TRBD1. Germline loops: CDR1 SGHDT, CDR2 YYEEEE. Unmatched junction bases numbered 8, after V lost 3 bases and J lost 1 base. The CDR3 length is 16 residues.

The V gene is TRBV15, the J gene TRBJ1-5, with 7 nucleotides matching TRBD1. The CDR3 spans 14 residues. Germline CDR1 LNHNV, CDR2 YYDKDF (reference sequence). Unmatched junction bases numbered 5, after V lost 5 bases and J lost 4 bases. CDR3 residues: CATSLDRANQPQHF. In nucleotides, the CDR3 is TGTGCCACCAGCTTAGACAGGGCGAATCAGCCCCAGCATTTT. Based on the CDR3 plus reference TRBV15 and TRBJ1-5, the full variable domain is DAMVIQNPRYQVTQFGKPVTLSCSQTLNHNVMYWYQQKSSQAPKLLFHYYDKDFNNEADTPDNFQSRRPNTSFCFLDIRSPGLGDTAMYLCATSLDRANQPQHFGDGTRLSIL.

This chain uses TRBV5-5 with TRBJ1-3, with D unresolved. The CDR3 covers 13 residues. Germline CDR1 reads SGHKS; CDR2 reads YYEKEE (reference sequence). Trimming cost V 0 bases and J 4 bases, with 5 bases left between them. CDR3 nucleotide sequence: TGTGCCAGCAGCTTGGACAGAGGAAACACCATATATTTT. This codes for CASSLDRGNTIYF. The complete variable domain, with remaining parts taken from reference TRBV5-5 and TRBJ1-3, reads DAGVTQSPTHLIKTRGQQVTLRCSPISGHKSVSWYQQVLGQGPQFIFQYYEKEERGRGNFPDRFSARQFPNYSSELNVNALLLGDSALYLCASSLDRGNTIYFGEGSWLTVV.

This rearrangement joins TRBV3-1 (or the pseudogene TRBV3-2) to TRBJ1-3; TRBD1 agrees at 9 bases. The CDR3 totals 16 residues. Trimming cost V 6 bases and J 0 bases; bases outside gene matches: 6. CDR1 and CDR2 from the germline V gene are LGHDT and YNNKEL (reference sequence). CDR3 bases: TGTGCCAGCAGGGGACAGGGCACGCACTCTGGAAACACCATATATTTT. Protein: CASRGQGTHSGNTIYF.

This rearrangement joins TRBV28 to TRBJ2-1, with D tentatively TRBD1 (6 bases). The CDR3 is 14 residues long. Germline assignment: CDR1 MDHEN and CDR2 SYDVKM. V lost 6 bases to trimming and J lost 4 bases, with 13 bases between them. The CDR3 DNA is TGTGCCAGCAGGGGGGACACCCCATACAATGAGCAGTTCTTC. It encodes CASRGDTPYNEQFF.

J is TRBJ1-6 and V is TRBV18; TRBD1 might be the D (6 bases). V was cut by 6 bases and J by 2 bases, with 14 bases left in between. Germline V lookup: CDR1 KGHSH, CDR2 LQKENI. The CDR3 covers 16 residues. The CDR3 DNA reads as TGTGCCAGCTCTCAACAGGGCGCGACCTATAATTCACCCCTCCACTTT. It specifies CASSQQGATYNSPLHF.

The chain links TRBV28 to TRBJ1-2; no firm D call. Per the germline V gene, CDR1 is MDHEN and CDR2 is SYDVKM. The CDR3 length is 17 residues. The V gene lost 6 bases and the J gene lost 2 bases, with 22 bases spanning the gap. Here the CDR3 DNA reads TGTGCCAGCAGCCCGAGAAACCGACGGGGATGGAACTATGGCTACACCTTC. It is translated as CASSPRNRRGWNYGYTF.

As regards this clone: One end of the junction is discordant with germline, which a read error may explain. The rearrangement joins TRBV6-5 to TRBJ1-1; the D is unclear. The CDR3 is made up of 15 amino acids. CDR1 and CDR2 from the germline V gene are MNHEY and SVGAGI. The CDR3 bases are TGTGCCAGCAGTGACTCTGGCGGAAAGAACACTGAAGCTTTCTTT. Its translation is CASSDSGGKNTEAFF.